A single sample gave rise to the 32 T cell receptor beta chains below, sequenced in a study of T cell responses to AZD1222 COVID-19 vaccine. The data were produced by immunoSEQ multiplex PCR, yet TCRdb's version contains in-frame clones alone and is incomplete. The profile shows 150,000 or so clones, 75% to 85% of them singletons. The sample here was peripheral blood, taken on day 0 of MenACWY control vaccination. Every receptor here comes from an adult in good health.

The V gene is TRBV11-2, the J gene TRBJ2-5; 7 bases fit TRBD1. Germline V gives CDR1 SGHAT, CDR2 FQNNGV. This CDR3 has 16 residues. The V segment lost 4 bases and the J segment 3 bases; nucleotides outside the gene matches: 11. The CDR3 DNA reads as TGTGCCAGCAGCTACCGACCTGGGACAGATGAAGAGACCCAGTACTTC. Translation: CASSYRPGTDEETQYF.

This clone was seen once. The chain combines TRBV9 with TRBJ2-1; 10 nucleotides line up with TRBD2. Germline V gene sequence: CDR1 SGDLS, CDR2 YYNGEE. This CDR3 region has 15 residues. J gave up 2 bases and V 3 bases, and 2 bases lay outside the gene matches. The CDR3 region has the DNA TGTGCCAGCAGCGGGAGCGGGGGGGCCTACAATGAGCAGTTCTTC. Translation: CASSGSGGAYNEQFF.

This sequence joins TRBV5-1 and TRBJ2-1, with D possibly matching TRBD1 (6 bases). Trimming shortened V by 4 bases and J by 7 bases, and 12 bases separated the two germline ends. The germline CDR1 and CDR2 sequences are SGHRS and YFSETQ. The CDR3 runs 13 residues. CDR3 sequence (DNA): TGCGCCAGCAGCCCTTGGGGGCGGAATGAGCAGTTCTTC. It codes for CASSPWGRNEQFF.

This chain connects TRBV9 to TRBJ1-2, with a possible D match to TRBD1 (5 bases). This CDR3 spans 15 amino acids. Germline-derived CDR1 and CDR2 are SGDLS and YYNGEE. V lost 0 bases to trimming and J lost 4 bases, with 13 bases between them. The CDR3 spells CASSVDGGSTYGYTF. As DNA, the CDR3 is TGTGCCAGCAGCGTAGACGGGGGTTCGACCTATGGCTACACCTTC.

The CDR3 nucleotides read TGCAGCGTTTCCCCGGGGCAGAGTGACTATGGCTACACCTTC. It is translated as CSVSPGQSDYGYTF. This chain connects TRBV29-1 to TRBJ1-2; a possible D gene is TRBD1 (5 bases). Germline CDR1 is SQVTM and CDR2 is ANQGSEA. CDR3 length equals 14 residues. V was clipped by 5 bases and J by 3 bases, with 16 bases between them.

V usage is TRBV15 and J usage is TRBJ2-1; D is uncertain. V was trimmed by 5 bases and J by 0 bases, leaving 11 bases between them. The CDR3 is 15 residues long. Per germline, CDR1 LNHNV and CDR2 YYDKDF (reference sequence). CDR3 sequence: CATSPNGASYNEQFF. The DNA of the CDR3 is TGTGCCACCAGCCCTAACGGTGCCTCCTACAATGAGCAGTTCTTC.

This chain joins TRBV19 and TRBJ1-6; the D is unclear. CDR1 and CDR2 (germline): LNHDA, SQIVND (reference sequence). V lost 6 bases to trimming and J lost 4 bases, with 16 bases between them. This CDR3 spans 16 amino acids. CDR3 region: CASSKGTATYNSPLHF. The CDR3 DNA reads TGTGCCAGTAGCAAAGGAACCGCCACGTATAATTCACCCCTCCACTTT.

The chain recombines TRBV19 with TRBJ2-3; D gene ambiguous. CDR1 LNHDA and CDR2 SQIVND come from the germline V gene (reference sequence). The CDR3 has 14 residues. V lost 7 bases to trimming and J lost 3 bases, with 14 bases between them. This CDR3 is CASNKPKQTDTQYF. The DNA of the CDR3 is TGTGCCAGTAATAAGCCCAAGCAGACAGATACGCAGTATTTT.

The chain links TRBV5-1 to TRBJ1-4, with D uncertain. Germline V lookup: CDR1 SGHRS, CDR2 YFSETQ. The CDR3 is made up of 13 amino acids. V was clipped by 1 base and J by 5 bases, with 6 bases between them. CDR3 protein: CASSLNQNEKLFF. For the CDR3, the DNA is TGCGCCAGCAGCTTGAATCAGAATGAAAAACTGTTTTTT. Combining the CDR3 with reference TRBV5-1 and TRBJ1-4 gives the whole variable domain KAGVTQTPRYLIKTRGQQVTLSCSPISGHRSVSWYQQTPGQGLQFLFEYFSETQRNKGNFPGRFSGRQFSNSRSEMNVSTLELGDSALYLCASSLNQNEKLFFGSGTQLSVL.

This chain joins TRBV6-5 and TRBJ2-3; perhaps TRBD1 as D (6 bases). The V end lost 7 bases, the J end lost 6 bases, and 17 bases lay between the germline ends. CDR1 and CDR2 (germline): MNHEY, SVGAGI. The CDR3 totals 14 residues. The CDR3 DNA follows: TGTGCCAGCAAAAAGACAGGCCCCCCGGATACGCAGTATTTT. Encoded protein: CASKKTGPPDTQYF.

This chain joins TRBV18 and TRBJ2-7, with 9 bases that match TRBD1. Germline-derived CDR1 and CDR2 are KGHSH and LQKENI. The CDR3 totals 14 residues. Germline trimming cut 0 bases from V and 6 bases from J; bases unmatched to any gene: 3. CDR3 in DNA: TGTGCCAGCTCACCACCGGAGACAGGGGGCGAGCAGTACTTC. Protein: CASSPPETGGEQYF.

This chain uses TRBV6-5 with TRBJ2-3, with D unclear. Germline-derived CDR1 and CDR2 are MNHEY and SVGAGI. This CDR3 comprises 15 residues. With 6 bases removed from V and 6 bases from J, the gap between germline ends came to 19 bases. The CDR3, as DNA: TGTGCCAGCAGGAAAGAAGGGTTAGGGCCGGATACGCAGTATTTT. Translation gives CASRKEGLGPDTQYF.

The genes are TRBV2 and TRBJ2-3; possibly TRBD1 or TRBD2 for D (6 bases each). V lost 3 bases to trimming and J lost 3 bases, with 10 bases between them. This CDR3 region has 14 residues. From germline, CDR1 is SNHLY and CDR2 FYNNEI. This CDR3 is CASSEGGQTDTQYF. The CDR3 coding sequence is TGTGCCAGCAGTGAGGGGGGACAAACAGATACGCAGTATTTT.

This clone has a single count. The chain uses TRBV7-6 and TRBJ1-4; 7 positions match TRBD1. The CDR3 length is 15 residues. The germline gives CDR1 SGHVS, CDR2 FNYEAQ. J lost 6 bases, V lost 1 base, and 5 bases had no gene match. CDR3 sequence (DNA): TGTGCCAGCAGCTTAGAGGCAGGGGGAGATGAAAAACTGTTTTTT. It specifies CASSLEAGGDEKLFF.

This sequence joins TRBV6-4 and TRBJ1-5; perhaps TRBD1 as D (6 bases). Trimming left V 3 bases short and J 2 bases short, with 11 bases between. The CDR3 contains 15 residues. Looked up from germline, CDR1 is MRHNA and CDR2 is SNTAGT. The CDR3 loop reads CASSDNRAGNQPQHF. The CDR3, as DNA: TGTGCCAGCAGTGATAACAGGGCGGGCAATCAGCCCCAGCATTTT.

The chain joins TRBV3-1 (or the pseudogene TRBV3-2) to TRBJ1-1; no clear D gene. Germline CDR1 and CDR2: LGHDT and YNNKEL (reference sequence). With 1 base removed from V and 1 base from J, the gap between germline ends came to 7 bases. There are 14 residues in the CDR3. The CDR3 spells CASSQALRNTEAFF. The CDR3 coding sequence is TGTGCCAGCAGCCAAGCCCTCAGGAACACTGAAGCTTTCTTT.

The CDR3 protein is CASSSGDYEQYV. Written as DNA, the CDR3 is TGTGCCAGCAGCTCCGGGGACTACGAGCAGTACGTC. The J gene is TRBJ2-7, the V gene TRBV6-1; TRBD2 might be the D (5 bases). Trimming cost V 6 bases and J 3 bases, with 9 bases left between them. Germline lookup yields CDR1 MNHNS and CDR2 SASEGT. This CDR3 contains 12 residues.

The chain is built from TRBV11-2 and TRBJ1-1; a possible D gene is TRBD1 (5 bases). There are 14 residues in the CDR3. CDR1 is SGHAT, CDR2 FQNNGV, per germline. The V end was cut by 2 bases, the J end by 1 base, with 8 bases between. The CDR3 DNA sequence: TGTGCCAGCAGCTTAAATAGGGGGAACACTGAAGCTTTCTTT. This codes for CASSLNRGNTEAFF.

The chain has TRBV7-9 and TRBJ1-2, with D maybe TRBD1 (6 bases). The CDR3 is 15 residues long. V shed 1 base and J shed 11 bases, with 20 bases lying between them. Per the germline V gene, CDR1 is SEHNR and CDR2 is FQNEAQ (reference sequence). CDR3 loop: CASSLGSGHPGRYTF. The CDR3 DNA is TGTGCCAGCAGCTTAGGGTCGGGACACCCCGGCAGGTACACCTTC.

J is TRBJ1-1 and V is TRBV3-1 (or the pseudogene TRBV3-2); the match to TRBD1 covers 9 bases. Germline CDR1 is LGHDT and CDR2 is YNNKEL (reference sequence). CDR3 length: 13 residues. The V gene end was trimmed by 0 bases and the J gene end by 10 bases; junction bases not matched to a gene: 3. Here the CDR3 reads CASSQDTGGRAFF. The CDR3 DNA follows: TGTGCCAGCAGCCAAGACACAGGGGGCCGAGCTTTCTTT.

This clone has a handful of counts. The chain uses TRBV3-1 (or the pseudogene TRBV3-2) and TRBJ1-2; 9 bases are a match to TRBD1. Germline V gene sequence: CDR1 LGHDT, CDR2 YNNKEL (reference sequence). Trimming cost V 11 bases and J 6 bases; bases outside gene matches: 7. This CDR3 is built from 12 residues. The CDR3, as DNA: TGTGCCTCGGGACAGGGAGGGAATGGCTACACCTTC. Translated, it gives CASGQGGNGYTF.

This rearrangement joins TRBV7-3 to TRBJ2-5; D is uncertain. V dropped 1 base and J dropped 4 bases, with 7 bases sitting between them. The CDR3 covers 13 residues. CDR1 and CDR2 (germline): SGHTA, FQGTGA. CDR3 sequence (DNA): TGTGCCAGCAGCTTAAGTAGCCTAGAGACCCAGTACTTC. It yields the protein CASSLSSLETQYF.

V and J are TRBV3-1 (or the pseudogene TRBV3-2) and TRBJ2-7; 7 positions match TRBD2. The length of the CDR3 is 20 residues. Losses at the gene ends were 0 bases for V and 0 bases for J; bases not matched to a gene: 17. The germline V gene encodes CDR1 LGHDT and CDR2 YNNKEL (reference sequence). CDR3 sequence reads: CASSQDGGPGGGRISYEQYF. The CDR3 nucleotides are TGTGCCAGCAGCCAAGATGGAGGACCGGGGGGTGGTAGAATCTCCTACGAGCAGTACTTC.

The chain joins TRBV18 to TRBJ1-2; D remains ambiguous. V lost 2 bases to trimming and J lost 2 bases, with 0 bases between them. The CDR3 length is 11 residues. Germline CDR1 is KGHSH and CDR2 is LQKENI. This chain's CDR3 is CASSPNYGYTF. In nucleotides, the CDR3 is TGTGCCAGCTCACCAAACTATGGCTACACCTTC. Filled out from reference TRBV18 and TRBJ1-2, the complete variable domain reads NAGVMQNPRHLVRRRGQEARLRCSPMKGHSHVYWYRQLPEEGLKFMVYLQKENIIDESGMPKERFSAEFPKEGPSILRIQQVVRGDSAAYFCASSPNYGYTFGSGTRLTVV.

The chain links TRBV5-1 to TRBJ2-7; D ambiguous. Trimming took off 2 bases at V and 2 bases at J, with 8 bases between the two ends. This CDR3 is 13 amino acids long. Germline loops: CDR1 SGHRS, CDR2 YFSETQ. CDR3 sequence (DNA): TGCGCCAGCAGCTTTGACCGCACCTACGAGCAGTACTTC. Translated, it gives CASSFDRTYEQYF.

This clone was seen only a few times. The chain uses TRBV9 and TRBJ1-6; D uncertain. The V end lost 4 bases, the J end lost 10 bases, and 12 bases lay between the germline ends. The V gene's germline CDR1 is SGDLS and CDR2 YYNGEE. The CDR3 runs 13 residues. The CDR3 region has the DNA TGTGCCAGCAGCCCCCGTCATGGGTCACCCCTCCACTTT. Protein: CASSPRHGSPLHF.

The rearrangement joins TRBV27 to TRBJ1-6; no reliable D call. CDR1 and CDR2 (germline): MNHEY, SMNVEV (reference sequence). The ends were cut back, 7 bases at V and 6 bases at J, with 16 bases in the middle. The CDR3 covers 15 residues. Here the CDR3 reads CASTPRWDINSPLHF. CDR3 bases: TGTGCCAGCACCCCGCGGTGGGATATTAATTCACCCCTCCACTTT.

The genes are TRBV7-7 and TRBJ1-4; D not resolved. Germline V gene sequence: CDR1 SSHAT, CDR2 FNYEAQ (reference sequence). V was clipped by 6 bases and J by 4 bases, with 15 bases between them. CDR3 length: 15 residues. Here the CDR3 reads CASSQTDGRNEKLFF. Written as DNA, the CDR3 is TGTGCCAGCAGTCAGACGGACGGCCGTAATGAAAAACTGTTTTTT.

V usage is TRBV6-1 and J usage is TRBJ1-1; D not resolved. The CDR3 has 13 residues. V was cut by 2 bases and J by 3 bases, with 7 bases left in between. Germline V gives CDR1 MNHNS, CDR2 SASEGT. CDR3 amino acids: CASSEPRDTEAFF. The CDR3, as DNA: TGTGCCAGCAGTGAACCGAGGGACACTGAAGCTTTCTTT.

In its sample, this clone was seen a few times. The chain is built from TRBV15 and TRBJ2-3; D is undetermined. In germline, CDR1 is LNHNV, CDR2 YYDKDF (reference sequence). V lost 1 base and J 2 bases, leaving 10 bases between the germline ends. The CDR3 spans 15 residues. Written as DNA, the CDR3 is TGTGCCACCAGCAGAGTTGGGCTACCCACAGATACGCAGTATTTT. Translating gives CATSRVGLPTDTQYF.

The gene calls are TRBV5-4 and TRBJ1-2; a weak D match, TRBD1 (6 bases). Germline values: CDR1 SGHNT, CDR2 YYREEE (reference sequence). Trimming took off 4 bases at V and 7 bases at J, with 20 bases between the two ends. CDR3 length: 15 amino acids. The CDR3 sequence is CASSPTQLGALGYTF. Written as DNA, the CDR3 is TGTGCCAGCAGCCCTACCCAGTTGGGGGCTCTTGGCTACACCTTC.

The chain has TRBV5-1 and TRBJ2-3; D remains ambiguous. V gave up 1 base and J gave up 4 bases, with 10 bases separating them. The CDR3 is made up of 14 amino acids. CDR1 and CDR2 (germline): SGHRS, YFSETQ. CDR3 residues: CASSLSVDADTQYF. The CDR3 nucleotides read TGCGCCAGCAGCTTGAGCGTAGACGCAGATACGCAGTATTTT. The full variable domain, its missing parts supplied by reference TRBV5-1 and TRBJ2-3, is KAGVTQTPRYLIKTRGQQVTLSCSPISGHRSVSWYQQTPGQGLQFLFEYFSETQRNKGNFPGRFSGRQFSNSRSEMNVSTLELGDSALYLCASSLSVDADTQYFGPGTRLTVL.